These 27 T cell receptor beta chains share one sample of origin, sequenced in a study of T cell changes during pregnancy in multiple sclerosis. This table comes from immunoSEQ multiplex PCR, and its TCRdb copy is limited to in-frame clones, with some not included. The data contain 40,000 to 45,000 clones, roughly nine tenths of them singletons. The input for sequencing was CD4+ T cells from peripheral blood mononuclear cells, taken in the first trimester of pregnancy. These receptor sequences come from a female donor with multiple sclerosis, enrolled in a pregnancy study.

J is TRBJ2-5 and V is TRBV7-8, with 9 bases identical to TRBD1. CDR1 is SGHVS and CDR2 is FQNEAQ in the germline V gene. J was trimmed by 5 bases and V by 5 bases; bases with no gene match: 6. The CDR3 sequence is 14 residues long. CDR3 amino acids: CASSEQGAGETQYF. CDR3 DNA sequence: TGTGCCAGCAGCGAACAGGGGGCCGGGGAGACCCAGTACTTC.

J is TRBJ2-7 and V is TRBV4-2; TRBD1 agrees at 10 bases. Germline loops: CDR1 LGHNA, CDR2 YNFKEQ. Trimming cost V 0 bases and J 1 base; bases outside gene matches: 9. This CDR3 has 18 amino acids. The CDR3 sequence: CASSQDTPWTGGSYEQYF. The CDR3 region has the DNA TGTGCCAGCAGCCAAGACACCCCATGGACAGGGGGGTCCTACGAGCAGTACTTC.

A few counts support this clone. This chain connects TRBV4-3 to TRBJ1-6; TRBD1 might be the D (6 bases). The CDR3 runs 15 residues. V dropped 4 bases and J dropped 10 bases, with 17 bases sitting between them. Germline assignment: CDR1 LGHNA and CDR2 YSLEER. Here the CDR3 DNA reads TGCGCCAGCAGCCTTTTGGAACAGGGCCGGTCACCCCTCCACTTT. It yields the protein CASSLLEQGRSPLHF.

The chain joins TRBV18 to TRBJ2-1; 9 positions match TRBD1. J was trimmed by 5 bases and V by 0 bases; bases with no gene match: 5. The germline V gene encodes CDR1 KGHSH and CDR2 LQKENI. This CDR3 is 16 amino acids long. CDR3 bases: TGTGCCAGCTCACCACCAAGGGGACAGGGAGACAATGAGCAGTTCTTC. It specifies CASSPPRGQGDNEQFF.

V and J are TRBV27 and TRBJ2-3; perhaps TRBD2 as D (5 bases). The CDR3 covers 13 residues. Germline V gives CDR1 MNHEY, CDR2 SMNVEV (reference sequence). V gave up 6 bases and J gave up 14 bases, with 21 bases separating them. The CDR3 DNA sequence: TGTGCCAGCAGAAAAACATCGAGGGCCCAGTCGTATTTT. Its translation: CASRKTSRAQSYF.

The CDR3 is CASSVNVEGTEAFF. In DNA, the CDR3 is TGTGCCAGCAGCGTAAATGTCGAGGGCACTGAAGCTTTCTTT. The chain carries TRBV9 and TRBJ1-1; unclear D gene. V shed 1 base and J shed 4 bases, with 11 bases lying between them. From germline, CDR1 is SGDLS and CDR2 YYNGEE. The CDR3 spans 14 residues.

The chain carries TRBV29-1 and TRBJ2-1, with 10 bases aligning to TRBD2. Losses at the gene ends were 5 bases for V and 7 bases for J; bases not matched to a gene: 11. Germline lookup yields CDR1 SQVTM and CDR2 ANQGSEA. The CDR3 has 15 residues. The CDR3 spells CSVLKVAGGRNEQFF. In DNA form, the CDR3 reads TGCAGCGTTCTGAAAGTAGCGGGAGGAAGGAATGAGCAGTTCTTC.

The rearrangement uses TRBV6-5 and TRBJ1-1; 10 nucleotides line up with TRBD1. This CDR3 is 15 amino acids long. CDR1 is MNHEY, CDR2 SVGAGI, per germline. The trim removed 6 bases at V and 5 bases at J, leaving 9 bases unmatched. This chain's CDR3 is CASRPTGTGETEAFF. CDR3 bases: TGTGCCAGCAGGCCCACCGGGACAGGGGAAACTGAAGCTTTCTTT.

The genes are TRBV5-1 and TRBJ2-7; 9 bases line up with TRBD2. The germline V gene has CDR1 SGHRS and CDR2 YFSETQ. The CDR3 consists of 16 residues. V gave up 6 bases and J gave up 0 bases; unmatched junction bases: 10. The CDR3 reads CASTPSGGGASYEQYF. The CDR3, as DNA: TGCGCCAGCACCCCATCCGGCGGGGGGGCCTCCTACGAGCAGTACTTC.

The J gene is TRBJ2-3, the V gene TRBV7-9; possible D gene TRBD1, 5 bases. Germline values: CDR1 SEHNR, CDR2 FQNEAQ (reference sequence). The CDR3 runs 17 residues. The germline V and J ends were trimmed by 10 bases and 7 bases, with 30 bases remaining between them. CDR3 in DNA: TGTGCCACTACTGAGGACATCACTTTAAATTTCGAGAATACGCAGTATTTT. This sequence encodes CATTEDITLNFENTQYF.

The chain recombines TRBV14 with TRBJ1-1; possible D gene TRBD1, 5 bases. The CDR3 is made up of 13 amino acids. The V and J ends lost 5 bases and 1 base respectively, with 8 bases between them. CDR1 and CDR2 from the germline V gene are SGHDN and FVKESK. This CDR3 reads CASSSQGNTEAFF. For the CDR3, the DNA is TGTGCCAGCAGCAGCCAGGGGAACACTGAAGCTTTCTTT. Full variable domain (missing parts from reference TRBV14 and TRBJ1-1): EAGVTQFPSHSVIEKGQTVTLRCDPISGHDNLYWYRRVMGKEIKFLLHFVKESKQDESGMPNNRFLAERTGGTYSTLKVQPAELEDSGVYFCASSSQGNTEAFFGQGTRLTVV.

This chain joins TRBV19 and TRBJ1-5, with 10 bases aligning to TRBD1. CDR1 is LNHDA and CDR2 is SQIVND in the germline V gene (reference sequence). V lost 7 bases, J lost 6 bases, and 15 bases stayed unmatched. The length of the CDR3 is 17 residues. CDR3 sequence reads: CASTEWMPGQGTQPQHF. The CDR3 region has the DNA TGTGCCAGTACGGAATGGATGCCGGGACAGGGGACTCAGCCCCAGCATTTT.

The gene calls are TRBV7-2 and TRBJ2-7; D remains unclear. V lost 5 bases, J lost 3 bases, and 11 bases lay in between. The CDR3 loop spans 13 amino acids. The germline CDR1 and CDR2 sequences are SGHTA and FQGNSA. CDR3 nucleotides: TGTGCCAGCAGCCCTCCCGCAGTCTACGAGCAGTACTTC. As protein: CASSPPAVYEQYF.

V gene TRBV19 combines with J gene TRBJ1-1; unclear D gene. CDR1 and CDR2 (germline): LNHDA, SQIVND (reference sequence). This CDR3 is built from 14 residues. Trimming left V 5 bases short and J 0 bases short, with 10 bases between. For the CDR3, the DNA is TGTGCCAGTAGTCTCCCTAATCTGAACACTGAAGCTTTCTTT. This encodes CASSLPNLNTEAFF.

The chain uses TRBV5-6 and TRBJ2-5; the match to TRBD1 covers 7 bases. The CDR3 length is 14 residues. Germline V gene lookup returns CDR1 SGHDT and CDR2 YYEEEE. J was trimmed by 5 bases and V by 5 bases; bases with no gene match: 9. The DNA of the CDR3 is TGTGCCAGCAGAAAACAGGGGTTGGAGGAGACCCAGTACTTC. It encodes CASRKQGLEETQYF. The full variable domain, its missing parts supplied by reference TRBV5-6 and TRBJ2-5, is DAGVTQSPTHLIKTRGQQVTLRCSPKSGHDTVSWYQQALGQGPQFIFQYYEEEERQRGNFPDRFSGHQFPNYSSELNVNALLLGDSALYLCASRKQGLEETQYFGPGTRLLVL.

The rearrangement uses TRBV10-2 and TRBJ2-7; 11 positions match TRBD2. This CDR3 comprises 13 residues. Germline CDR1 is WSHSY and CDR2 is SAAADI. Here the CDR3 reads CATTSGSIYEQYF. CDR3 sequence (DNA): TGCGCTACTACTAGCGGGAGTATCTACGAGCAGTACTTC.

The CDR3: CASRAGTGSTDTQYF. CDR3 nucleotide sequence: TGTGCCAGCAGAGCGGGGACAGGCAGCACAGATACGCAGTATTTT. The gene calls are TRBV6-5 and TRBJ2-3; D may be TRBD1 (8 bases). The CDR3 is 15 amino acids. The germline CDR1 and CDR2 sequences are MNHEY and SVGAGI. V lost 6 bases, J lost 0 bases, and 13 bases lay in between.

J is TRBJ2-7 and V is TRBV12-5, with 9 bases that match TRBD1. Per the germline V gene, CDR1 is LGHNT and CDR2 is FRNRAP. The CDR3 extends over 16 amino acids. The J segment lost 2 bases and the V segment lost 6 bases, leaving 11 bases of the junction unmatched. CDR3 protein: CASGPPTTGGTYEQYF. The DNA of the CDR3 is TGTGCTAGTGGCCCCCCCACGACAGGGGGGACCTACGAGCAGTACTTC.

V is TRBV6-6 and J is TRBJ1-3; D remains unclear. V was pared by 10 bases and J by 3 bases, with 16 bases between. Germline V gene sequence: CDR1 MNHNY, CDR2 SVGAGI (reference sequence). The CDR3 extends over 14 amino acids. The CDR3 loop is CATRERGIGNTIYF. In nucleotides, the CDR3 is TGTGCCACCCGTGAGCGGGGAATTGGAAACACCATATATTTT.

This chain connects TRBV5-1 to TRBJ1-1; 8 bases line up with TRBD1. The ends lost 4 bases at V and 2 bases at J; junction bases unmatched: 7. Germline CDR1 is SGHRS and CDR2 is YFSETQ. The CDR3 has 15 amino acids. The CDR3: CASSPSRGPNTEAFF. CDR3 DNA sequence: TGCGCCAGCAGCCCGAGCAGGGGGCCTAACACTGAAGCTTTCTTT. Based on the CDR3 plus reference TRBV5-1 and TRBJ1-1, the full variable domain is KAGVTQTPRYLIKTRGQQVTLSCSPISGHRSVSWYQQTPGQGLQFLFEYFSETQRNKGNFPGRFSGRQFSNSRSEMNVSTLELGDSALYLCASSPSRGPNTEAFFGQGTRLTVV.

The chain is built from TRBV19 and TRBJ1-2, with no clear D. CDR1 is LNHDA and CDR2 is SQIVND in the germline V gene (reference sequence). Trimming left V 10 bases short and J 3 bases short, with 15 bases between. The CDR3 has 13 amino acids. In nucleotides, the CDR3 is TGTGCCACAATCTCTCGACTTTACTATGGCTACACCTTC. The encoded protein is CATISRLYYGYTF.

This clone was seen only once. This chain connects TRBV5-6 to TRBJ2-5; D remains unclear. CDR3 size: 13 residues. V dropped 2 bases and J dropped 2 bases, with 7 bases sitting between them. Germline V CDR1 and CDR2: SGHDT, YYEEEE. DNA of the CDR3: TGTGCCAGCAGCTTAAACCGGCAAGAGACCCAGTACTTC. Translation: CASSLNRQETQYF.

The sample holds a few counts of this clone. V usage is TRBV4-3 and J usage is TRBJ1-6; 7 nucleotides align to TRBD1. This CDR3 comprises 16 residues. In germline, CDR1 is LGHNA, CDR2 YSLEER. Trimming at V came to 4 bases and at J to 6 bases, leaving 9 bases not matched to a gene. The DNA of the CDR3 is TGCGCCAGCAGCCCCTCCCGAGACAGGGCTAATTCACCCCTCCACTTT. Translated: CASSPSRDRANSPLHF.

The chain carries TRBV27 and TRBJ2-1, with TRBD1 identical over 8 bases. V shed 5 bases, J shed 4 bases, and the junction held 7 bases outside the gene matches. Per germline, CDR1 MNHEY and CDR2 SMNVEV (reference sequence). The CDR3 covers 15 residues. The CDR3 spells CASSPGTGSYNEQFF. As DNA, the CDR3 is TGTGCCAGCAGTCCGGGGACAGGTTCGTACAATGAGCAGTTCTTC.

The V and J genes are TRBV28 and TRBJ2-5; D uncertain. This CDR3 is 12 amino acids long. V was clipped by 4 bases and J by 5 bases, with 8 bases between them. From germline, CDR1 is MDHEN and CDR2 SYDVKM. The CDR3 loop reads CASSSIGETQYF. CDR3 coding DNA: TGTGCCAGCAGTTCAATCGGGGAGACCCAGTACTTC.

The rearrangement joins TRBV18 to TRBJ1-3; 7 bases map to TRBD1. J lost 0 bases, V lost 4 bases, and 3 bases had no gene match. The CDR3 spans 15 residues. Germline values: CDR1 KGHSH, CDR2 LQKENI. The CDR3 sequence: CASSRGQSSGNTIYF. The CDR3 DNA is TGTGCCAGCTCACGGGGACAGAGCTCTGGAAACACCATATATTTT.

The chain joins TRBV7-2 to TRBJ1-5, with 7 bases matching TRBD1. This CDR3 is built from 14 residues. The V and J ends lost 5 bases and 7 bases, in that order; junction bases with no gene match: 8. Germline CDR1 and CDR2: SGHTA and FQGNSA. The DNA of the CDR3 is TGTGCCAGCAGCCCAAGACAGGGCAGGCAGCCCCAGCATTTT. Protein sequence: CASSPRQGRQPQHF.